Listed here is a single T cell receptor (beta chain). Its target antigen remains unknown. Base qualities are not recorded, but no much larger clone differs from it by a single base. The CDR3 measures 12 amino acids from cysteine to phenylalanine. The DNA shown is the 36-base CDR3, in frame from base 1. The trim is 4 bases for V and 7 bases for J, with a gap of 11 bases between the germline ends. The CDR1 and CDR2 encoded by the germline V gene are SGHRS and YFSETQ. This sample is drawn from a study of blood T cell repertoires in COVID-19 (TCRdb year 2020). Some background on the complete study: ImmuneRACE Cohort 3 recovered participants were defined by two consecutive negative NP/OP PCR tests, healthcare professional clearance, or symptom resolution. The sample metadata nearly always contained a de-identified subject ID, COVID-19 status, age in years and sex. The collaborator samples originated in the United States, Italy and Spain and spanned the acute and convalescent phases of COVID-19. HLA class I and class II types, where available, came from metadata supplied by the sample provider rather than from assay-based typing. The material from the prospective study consisted of cDNA or gDNA derived from T cells, B-cell-depleted T cells, or PBMCs. Deeply sampled blood TCRbeta repertoires from subjects exposed to, actively infected with, or recovered from COVID-19 were included in the dataset. A freely available public database, intended as a resource for researchers studying the immune response to SARS-CoV-2, is where the repertoires were released. Samples were obtained from the ongoing ImmuneRACE study (first 160 participants) and from approximately 1,200 subjects provided by 6 global collaborators.

The paper as a whole reports these results and caveats: How much clinical and demographic metadata was included differed by source and by participant, and the metadata was provided uncurated.

Enrolling through a virtual design, the prospective study's participants ranged in age from roughly 18 to 89 years and lived across roughly 24 United States geographic areas. In the prospective study, participants were assigned to cohorts based on the clinical history participants reported in a screening survey and a study questionnaire. In the prospective study, mobile phlebotomists collected whole blood, serum and a nasopharyngeal or oropharyngeal swab from each participant. Prospective study participants could optionally give additional blood draws and questionnaires over a roughly 2-month period. Blood samples from the prospective study were shipped frozen or at room temperature prior to DNA extraction. The immunoSEQ Assay, a bias-controlled multiplex PCR, was used to amplify TCRbeta CDR3 regions from genomic DNA. On the authors' methods: Nucleated cell counts per sample were estimated from amplification of reference gene primers within the assay. To quantify the absolute abundance of each unique TCRbeta CDR3 rearrangement, sequence reads were collapsed and filtered. For each sample, productive Simpson clonality was calculated as the square root of Simpson's diversity index over productive rearrangements. Drawn from immuneACCESS, this table holds only the in-frame rearrangements with V and J called that TCRdb kept. Clones are partly lost; checked studies trace under half to an unresolved V gene and leave the rest unexplained. The V and J calls and the clone size are those of that table, but D and trimming were determined from the DNA. This sample lists approximately 360,000 clones; more than 70% were detected once. The ten top clones hold about 1.9% of the sample.

The sequenced sample was PBMCs or T cells enriched from blood (not recorded which). This chain joins TRBV5-1 to TRBJ1-1; a tentative D call is TRBD1 (6 bases match). The source of this sequence is a man aged 40-49 years in a cohort exposed to, infected with or recovered from COVID-19 (not recorded which). CDR3 loop: CASSQTGREAFF. The bases read TGCGCCAGCAGCCAAACAGGGCGTGAAGCTTTCTTT.